This TCR beta chain was profiled in a study of blood T cell repertoires in COVID-19. Background on the study: Italy, Spain and the United States were the sources of the convalescent and acute COVID-19 samples. T cells, B-cell-depleted T cells, or PBMCs provided the cDNA or gDNA that served as material.

Original handling: Counts of nucleated cells, estimated from reference gene primer amplification, were obtained. Clones were sequenced by immunoSEQ multiplex PCR, and TCRdb holds only the in-frame ones, with some missing. V and J calls and clone size are as listed in that table; D and trimming were resolved from the DNA. The top ten clones hold roughly 25% of a sample with 27,000 or so clones, approximately 80% of them seen once. This CDR3 comprises 14 residues. With 8 bases removed from V and 1 base from J, the gap between germline ends came to 16 bases. Germline V gene data show CDR1 as SQVTM and CDR2 as ANQGSEA.

The clonotype comes from a man aged 70 or older with active COVID-19. This sequence joins TRBV29-1 and TRBJ2-3, with D perhaps matching TRBD1 (5 bases). Material: peripheral blood. The CDR3 region is CSSRVTGGTDTQYF. The CDR3 DNA follows: TGCAGCTCCCGCGTAACAGGAGGCACAGATACGCAGTATTTT.